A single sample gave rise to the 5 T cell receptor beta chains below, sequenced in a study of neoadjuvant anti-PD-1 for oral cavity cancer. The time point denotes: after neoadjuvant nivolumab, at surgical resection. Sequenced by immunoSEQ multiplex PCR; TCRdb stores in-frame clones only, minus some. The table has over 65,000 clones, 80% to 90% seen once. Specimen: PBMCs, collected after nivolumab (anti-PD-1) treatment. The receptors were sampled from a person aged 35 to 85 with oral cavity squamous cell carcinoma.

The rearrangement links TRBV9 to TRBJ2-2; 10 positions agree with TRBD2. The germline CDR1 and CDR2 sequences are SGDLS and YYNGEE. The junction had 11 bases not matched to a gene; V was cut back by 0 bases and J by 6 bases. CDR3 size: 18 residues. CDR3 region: CASSVGTLAGESAGELFF. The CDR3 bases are TGTGCCAGCAGCGTAGGGACCCTAGCGGGGGAAAGTGCCGGGGAGCTGTTTTTT.

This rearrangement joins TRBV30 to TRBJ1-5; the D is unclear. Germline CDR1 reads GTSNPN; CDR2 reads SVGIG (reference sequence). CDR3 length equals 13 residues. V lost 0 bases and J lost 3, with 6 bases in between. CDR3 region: CAWSVGTNQPQHF. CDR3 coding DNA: TGTGCCTGGAGTGTTGGTACCAATCAGCCCCAGCATTTT.

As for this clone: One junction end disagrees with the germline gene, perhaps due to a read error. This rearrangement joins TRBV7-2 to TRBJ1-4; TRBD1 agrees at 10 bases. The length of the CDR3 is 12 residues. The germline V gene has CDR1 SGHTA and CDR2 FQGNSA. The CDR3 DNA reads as TGTGCCAGCAGCTTAGGACAGGGGGCCCCTTCCTGG. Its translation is CASSLGQGAPSW.

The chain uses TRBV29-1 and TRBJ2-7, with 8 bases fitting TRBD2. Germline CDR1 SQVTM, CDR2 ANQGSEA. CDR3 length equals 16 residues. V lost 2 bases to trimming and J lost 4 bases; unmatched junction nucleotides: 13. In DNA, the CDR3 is TGCAGCGTTGAAACAAGCGGGAGATCAGGTTCTTACGAGCAGTACTTC. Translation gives CSVETSGRSGSYEQYF.

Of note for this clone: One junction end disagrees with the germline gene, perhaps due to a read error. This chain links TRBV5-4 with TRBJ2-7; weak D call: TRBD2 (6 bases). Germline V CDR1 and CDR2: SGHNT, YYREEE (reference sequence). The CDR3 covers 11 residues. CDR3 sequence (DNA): TGTGCCAGCAGCTCTGGGGAGGCCCCGCACTTC. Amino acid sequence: CASSSGEAPHF.